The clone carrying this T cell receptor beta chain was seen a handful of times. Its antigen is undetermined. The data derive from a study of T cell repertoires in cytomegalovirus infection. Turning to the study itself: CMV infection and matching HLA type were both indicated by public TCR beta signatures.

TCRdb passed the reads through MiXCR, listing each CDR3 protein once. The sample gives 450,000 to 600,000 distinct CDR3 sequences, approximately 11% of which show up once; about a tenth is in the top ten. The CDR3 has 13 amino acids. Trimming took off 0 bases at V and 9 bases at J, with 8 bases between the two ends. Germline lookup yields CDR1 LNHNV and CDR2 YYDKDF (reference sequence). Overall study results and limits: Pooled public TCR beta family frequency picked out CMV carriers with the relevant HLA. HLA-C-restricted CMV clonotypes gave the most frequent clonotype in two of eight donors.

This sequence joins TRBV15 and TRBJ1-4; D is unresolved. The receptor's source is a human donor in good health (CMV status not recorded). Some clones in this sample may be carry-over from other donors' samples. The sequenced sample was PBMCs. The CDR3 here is CATSRDSGKKLFF. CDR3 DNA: TGTGCCACCAGCAGAGATTCGGGGAAAAAACTGTTTTTT.